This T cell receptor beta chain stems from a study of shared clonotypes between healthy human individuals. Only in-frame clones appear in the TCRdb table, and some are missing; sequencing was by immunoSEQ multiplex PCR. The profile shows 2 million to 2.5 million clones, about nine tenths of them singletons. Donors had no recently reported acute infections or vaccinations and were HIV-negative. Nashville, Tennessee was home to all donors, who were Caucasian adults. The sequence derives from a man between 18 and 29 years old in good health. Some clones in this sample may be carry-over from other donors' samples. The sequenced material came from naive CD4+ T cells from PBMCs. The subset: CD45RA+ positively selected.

CDR3 residues: CASSERDRVVGSYEQYF. CDR3 coding DNA: TGTGCCAGCAGTGAACGGGACAGGGTAGTAGGGTCCTACGAGCAGTACTTC. The rearrangement links TRBV6-1 to TRBJ2-7, with 9 bases identical to TRBD1. Germline lookup yields CDR1 MNHNS and CDR2 SASEGT. The CDR3 sequence is 17 residues long. The trim removed 2 bases at V and 1 base at J, leaving 9 bases unmatched.